This section outlines one T cell receptor beta chain sequence together with its context. The clone's antigen remains unknown. Per-base quality was not reported, and no clone a single base away is much larger than it. Using the deep immunoSEQ assay, multiplex PCR amplified TCR CDR3 regions from genomic DNA. For each cell subset, the extracted genomic DNA was distributed evenly across all wells of several immunoSEQ 96-well plates, and each plate served as one replicate. For sorted subsets, approximately 190 ng genomic DNA, equal to approximately 30,000 T cell genomes, was loaded into each replicate PCR. Purified libraries were quantified with a Qubit 3.0 fluorometer, sized on a Bioanalyzer 2100, and re-quantified with the KAPA Library Quantification kit. A separate single-read 150-cycle Illumina NextSeq 550 flow cell was used to sequence each immunoSEQ 96-well plate. From the authors' description of their analysis: Because only junctional sequences without quality scores were contained in the immunoSEQ output, filtering matching that applied to full-length reads could not be performed. Sequences were annotated with PyIR, a Python wrapper for IgBLAST v1.9, and V/J genes and CDR3 were assigned using IMGT germline references. Reads were filtered out if the reads had weak V/J assignments (E-value above 1e-6), no CDR3, stop codons, out-of-frame junctions, or ambiguous translated residues. A V3J clonotype was defined by an identical inferred V gene, J gene, and CDR3 amino acid sequence. Percentage overlap between repertoires was calculated by dividing the number of shared unique clonotypes by the size of the smaller repertoire. Three approaches were used to assess repertoire richness: RTK rarefaction, the Chao1 estimator, and Recon v2.1 estimates of unobserved clonotypes. Generation probabilities were computed with OLGA for all TCRbeta clonotypes obtained by the gDNA method from a handful of donors. Imported from immuneACCESS, the table was reduced by TCRdb to in-frame sequences with V and J called. These copies leave out some clones; in studies compared against another copy, an unresolved V gene accounts for under half, and the cause of the remainder is not known. The D gene and trimming were derived from the DNA, and the V and J assignments and clone size from that table. Within this sample are 2 million to 3 million clones, with around nine tenths of them counted one time only. Around 0.14% of the sample is taken by the ten largest.

V lost 5 bases and J lost 3 bases; the stretch between them is 12 bases long. The germline V gene specifies SGHTS as CDR1 and YDEGEE as CDR2. The CDR3 holds 13 amino acids from the cysteine to the phenylalanine. Only CDR3 DNA is held: 39 bases, read in frame from base 1. The donors were healthy, HIV-negative adults with no recently reported acute infections or vaccinations. All donors were Caucasian adults living in Nashville, Tennessee, USA. CD4+ T cells were enriched by magnetic negative selection; naive cells were then positively selected on CD45RA, and the negative fraction formed the memory subset. Blood was collected by leukapheresis, and PBMCs were isolated by Ficoll-Histopaque density gradient centrifugation and then cryopreserved in liquid nitrogen vapor phase. Analytical flow cytometry was used to check the purity and quantity of every magnetically sorted T cell population. Genomic DNA was isolated from each sorted fraction and quantified by UV absorbance on a Nanodrop 2000c.

The source of the sample is a study of shared clonotypes between healthy human individuals (dated by TCRdb to 2020 to 2022). For the study in its entirety: The cohort included three men and two women between 18 and 49 years of age. Per donor, three plates each were used for CD4 naive and CD4 memory, two for CD8 naive, and one for CD8 memory. The study deeply sequenced blood TCR repertoires of about 5 healthy adults to estimate repertoire size and the extent of clonotype sharing between individuals. Different laboratories and diverse techniques were used to prepare libraries and sequence TCR repertoires, to increase sequencing depth and limit assay-specific biases. Between about 0.9 and 8.9 billion PBMCs per donor were obtained by leukapheresis. Broad study findings and their caveats: Sharing across several donors was observed for around 5% of naive CD4, around 3.5% of naive CD8, over 2% of memory CD4, and around 0.44% of memory CD8 clonotypes. Compared with non-shared clonotypes, the clonotypes found in all four sorted-subset donors had higher generation probabilities. Because the study included a small number of donors, the genetic and exposure-history diversity represented was limited. Even with the large sequencing depth, rarefaction of the sorted-subset datasets indicated that sequencing was incomplete. Only blood was sampled, and tissue TCR repertoires likely differ from those in blood. Pairwise subsampling indicated that sequencing depth was expected to affect the degree of clonotype sharing among donors. Estimated clonotype richness was generally larger for naive than for memory subsets.

Sequences were obtained from naive CD4+ T cells sorted from blood. Sample cell subset or site, as interpreted from the label and publication: CD45RA+ positively selected. The sequence came from a man aged 18 to 29 in good health. The chain is assembled from TRBV5-8 and TRBJ2-7; the D gene is possibly TRBD1 or TRBD2, each agreeing over 5 bases. The DNA sequence is given as TGTGCCAGCAGGAAACGGGGCCTCTACGAGCAGTACTTC. This gives the protein CASRKRGLYEQYF.